Here is one TCR beta chain with its context. The antigen is not known. Germline CDR1 reads MNHEY; CDR2 reads SVGAGI. CDR3 size: 13 residues. V was shortened by 6 bases and J by 4 bases, with 12 bases between the two germline ends. This sample was taken from a study of cytomegalovirus exposure and HLA in healthy donors. General study points: The study carried out a later analysis of TCR beta sequences. It associated about 15,000 of them with specific HLA alleles at a false discovery rate of 0.05. Productive status was seen about 87% or about 30% of the time for most TCR beta V segments in an earlier analysis.

Vbeta (60) and Jbeta (13) primers were used in the PCR. The table came from immunoSEQ multiplex PCR; TCRdb's copy has only in-frame clones and leaves some out. Here the sample spans some 150,000 clones, less than 80% being singletons. Sample: PBMCs. V is TRBV6-5 and J is TRBJ1-1, with D unresolved. The sequence was collected from a man aged 40-49 years in good health and CMV-seronegative. The DNA of the CDR3 is TGTGCCAGCAGCCCCGGCTGGGCCACTGAAGCTTTCTTT. The encoded protein is CASSPGWATEAFF.